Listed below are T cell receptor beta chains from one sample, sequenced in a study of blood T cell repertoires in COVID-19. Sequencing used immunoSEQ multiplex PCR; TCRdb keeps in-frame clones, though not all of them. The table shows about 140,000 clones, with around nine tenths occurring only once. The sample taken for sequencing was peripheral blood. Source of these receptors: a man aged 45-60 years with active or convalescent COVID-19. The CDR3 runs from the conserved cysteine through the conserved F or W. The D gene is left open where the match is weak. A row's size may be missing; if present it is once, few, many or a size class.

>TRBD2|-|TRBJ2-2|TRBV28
TGTGCCAGCAGTCCCCTAGCGGGCGCGAACACCGGGGAGCTGTTTTTT
CASSPLAGANTGELFF
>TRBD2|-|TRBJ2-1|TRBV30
TGTGCCTGGAATGTCCAAGCGGGAGGATACAATGAGCAGTTCTTC
CAWNVQAGGYNEQFF
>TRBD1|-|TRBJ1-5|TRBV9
TGTGCCAGCAGCCCCACGGGACAGGGGTTCGATCAGCCCCAGCATTTT
CASSPTGQGFDQPQHF
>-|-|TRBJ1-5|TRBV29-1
TGCAGCGTTGTCTATCCGGGTAGCAATCAGCCCCAGCATTTT
CSVVYPGSNQPQHF
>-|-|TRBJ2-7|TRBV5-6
TGTGCCAGCAGCTTGATTGGCGGCGGACTTGGGGACGAGCAGTACTTC
CASSLIGGGLGDEQYF
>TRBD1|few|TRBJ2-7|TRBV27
TGTGCCAGCAGATGGGGACAGGGGCCCTACGAGCAGTACTTC
CASRWGQGPYEQYF
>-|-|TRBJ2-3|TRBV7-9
TGTGCCAGCAGTTTCTCTAGGCCAGATACGCAGTATTTT
CASSFSRPDTQYF
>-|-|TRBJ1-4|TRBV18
TGTGCCAGCTCACCCGACTCCTTCGGGGAAAAACTGTTTTTT
CASSPDSFGEKLFF
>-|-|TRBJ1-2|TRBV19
TGTGCCAGTAGTGCAACTCCCCTCACCGGAGATGGCTACACCTTC
CASSATPLTGDGYTF
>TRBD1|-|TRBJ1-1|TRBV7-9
TGTGCCAGCAGCTTAGGTGGGACAGGGGAGACTGAAGCTTTCTTT
CASSLGGTGETEAFF
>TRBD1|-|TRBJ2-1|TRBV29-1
TGCAGCGCGCGGGACAGGGTCAGAAACAATGAGCAGTTCTTC
CSARDRVRNNEQFF
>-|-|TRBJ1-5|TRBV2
TGTGCCAGCAGTGAAGGGGTAAGGGGTATCCAGCCCCAGCATTTT
CASSEGVRGIQPQHF
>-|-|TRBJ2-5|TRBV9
TGTGCCAGCAGCCCCGGTGCAGGGTGGGTTGAGACCCAGTACTTC
CASSPGAGWVETQYF
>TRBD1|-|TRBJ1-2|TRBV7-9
TGTGCCAGCAGCGTTTCCGGGACAGAAAACTATGGCTACACCTTC
CASSVSGTENYGYTF
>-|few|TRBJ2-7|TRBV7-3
TGTGCCAGCAGCATGGGCACAGGTTACGAGCAGTACTTC
CASSMGTGYEQYF
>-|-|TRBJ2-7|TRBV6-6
TGTGCCAGCAGCCAACCCGGCTACGAGCAGTACTTC
CASSQPGYEQYF
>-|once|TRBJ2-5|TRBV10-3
TGTGCCATCAGTGAAGACTCCCAAGAGACCCAGTACTTC
CAISEDSQETQYF
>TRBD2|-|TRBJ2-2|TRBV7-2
TGTGCCAGTACTAGCGGGAGGCATACCGGGGAGCTGTTTTTT
CASTSGRHTGELFF
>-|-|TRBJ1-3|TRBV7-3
TGTGCCAGCAGCCCCCCGTCTGGAAACACCATATATTTT
CASSPPSGNTIYF
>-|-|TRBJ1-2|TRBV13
TGTGCCAGCAGCTTAGGGGCCGGGAACAATGGCTACACCTTC
CASSLGAGNNGYTF
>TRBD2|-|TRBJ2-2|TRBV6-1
TGTGCCAGCAGTGGTCCTAGCGGGATAGGAGCCGGGGAGCTGTTTTTT
CASSGPSGIGAGELFF
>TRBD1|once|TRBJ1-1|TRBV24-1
TGTGCCACCAGCGATTTGGATACAGGGGATTTGGGGAACACTGAAGCTTTCTTT
CATSDLDTGDLGNTEAFF
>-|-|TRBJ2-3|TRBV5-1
TGCGCCAGCAGCTCCAGGGGGACTAGCACAGATACGCAGTATTTT
CASSSRGTSTDTQYF
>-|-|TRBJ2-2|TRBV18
TGTGCCAGCTCACCAGGGGCTTGGAAGACCGGGGAGCTGTTTTTT
CASSPGAWKTGELFF
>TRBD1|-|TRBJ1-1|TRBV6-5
TGTGCCAGCAGTTCCACAGGGGGGCGAAAAGCTTTCTTT
CASSSTGGRKAFF
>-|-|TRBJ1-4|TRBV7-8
TGTGCCAGCAGCCCCTCTATGAGCGGGGATAATAATGAAAAACTGTTTTTT
CASSPSMSGDNNEKLFF
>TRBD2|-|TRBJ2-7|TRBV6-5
TGTGCCAGCAGTTACAGTCGGGGGGCCTACGAGCAGTACTTC
CASSYSRGAYEQYF
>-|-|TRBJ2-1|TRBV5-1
TGCGCCAGCAGCTCCTTTTACAATGAGCAGTTCTTC
CASSSFYNEQFF